The following is a TCR beta chain sequence with its context. These data belong to a study of blood T cell repertoires in COVID-19. Germline values: CDR1 LNHDA, CDR2 SQIVND (reference sequence). This CDR3 has 17 amino acids. V was pared by 4 bases and J by 0 bases, with 18 bases between. Clones were sequenced by immunoSEQ multiplex PCR, and TCRdb holds only the in-frame ones, with some missing. The data show 100,000 or so clones, with under 80% seen just once and less than 20% held by the top ten. The sequenced sample consisted of peripheral blood. V is TRBV19 and J is TRBJ1-2; D gene ambiguous. This receptor was taken from a woman in her 70s with acute or convalescent COVID-19. The CDR3 sequence: CASSRGGLPITNYGYTF. The CDR3 DNA follows: TGTGCCAGTAGTAGGGGTGGACTTCCCATAACTAACTATGGCTACACCTTC.